Following are 6 T cell receptor beta chains from one sample sequenced in a study of CD8 T cells in ankylosing spondylitis (dated by TCRdb to 2015 to 2018). The method was 5' RACE. The sequencer listed for this sample is Illumina HiSeq 2500. TCRdb trimmed the raw reads at Q25, called clones with MiXCR and kept productive beta chains. Each entry merges the rows of one CDR3 protein and shows their most common DNA and genes. The sample profile shows under 250,000 distinct CDR3 sequences; 8% to 10% of them were found once. The ten largest clones capture 4% to 5% of the sample. Material for sequencing was blood, either unsorted or a sorted T cell fraction (not recorded which). These receptors originate from a female donor with ankylosing spondylitis or in good health (not recorded which).

The CDR3 here is CASSKWGASGSKETQYF. The CDR3 nucleotides are TGTGCCAGCAGCAAATGGGGGGCTAGCGGGAGCAAGGAGACCCAGTACTTC. This rearrangement joins TRBV3-1 to TRBJ2-5, with 10 positions matching TRBD2. Per the germline V gene, CDR1 is LGHDT and CDR2 is YNNKEL (reference sequence). The CDR3 is 17 residues long. Trimming cost V 5 bases and J 5 bases; bases outside gene matches: 14.

This clonotype came up many times. The V gene is TRBV11-2, the J gene TRBJ1-1, with a tentative D call TRBD1 (6 bases). This CDR3 contains 13 residues. Per germline, CDR1 SGHAT and CDR2 FQNNGV. CDR3 residues: CVLGGDTNTEAFF. CDR3 bases: TGTGTTCTAGGAGGGGACACGAACACTGAAGCTTTCTTT.

A note on this clonotype: Being one base from a much bigger clone, this may be a read error. The rearrangement links TRBV5-1 to TRBJ2-1; D is possibly TRBD1 or TRBD2 (6 bases each). The length of the CDR3 is 15 residues. CDR1 and CDR2 from the germline V gene are SGHRS and YFSETQ. CDR3 protein: CASAEGGGYYNVQFF. CDR3 DNA sequence: TGCGCCAGCGCCGAAGGAGGGGGTTATTACAATGTGCAGTTCTTC.

Regarding this clonotype: A read error may explain this, as a much larger clone is one base away. The V and J genes are TRBV6-1 and TRBJ2-1; weak D call: TRBD1 (7 bases). Trimming took off 9 bases at V and 0 bases at J, with 18 bases between the two ends. Germline values: CDR1 MNHNS, CDR2 SASEGT. This CDR3 is 16 amino acids long. The CDR3 nucleotides are TGTGCCAGTTACGGGGAGGCAGGGGGCTCCTACAATGAGCAGTTCTTC. It translates to CASYGEAGGSYNEQFF.

To note about this clonotype: A much larger clone differs by one base, so this may be a read error. The V call is TRBV6-2 or TRBV6-3, the J call TRBJ2-1; TRBD2 agrees at 7 bases. This CDR3 is built from 13 residues. Germline loops: CDR1 MNHEY, CDR2 SVGEGT. CDR3 sequence: CASRSTSAGEQLF. In nucleotides, the CDR3 is TGTGCCAGCAGGAGCACTAGCGCGGGTGAGCAGCTCTTC.

At least ten counts were recorded for this clonotype. V gene TRBV4-3 combines with J gene TRBJ1-1; no firm D call. The CDR3 length is 16 residues. Germline-derived CDR1 and CDR2 are LGHNA and YSLEER. Trimming took off 1 base at V and 1 base at J, with 13 bases between the two ends. The CDR3 nucleotides are TGCGCCAGCAGCCAAGCGGCAGGTAAAGGGAACACTGAAGCTTTCTTT. Its translation is CASSQAAGKGNTEAFF.